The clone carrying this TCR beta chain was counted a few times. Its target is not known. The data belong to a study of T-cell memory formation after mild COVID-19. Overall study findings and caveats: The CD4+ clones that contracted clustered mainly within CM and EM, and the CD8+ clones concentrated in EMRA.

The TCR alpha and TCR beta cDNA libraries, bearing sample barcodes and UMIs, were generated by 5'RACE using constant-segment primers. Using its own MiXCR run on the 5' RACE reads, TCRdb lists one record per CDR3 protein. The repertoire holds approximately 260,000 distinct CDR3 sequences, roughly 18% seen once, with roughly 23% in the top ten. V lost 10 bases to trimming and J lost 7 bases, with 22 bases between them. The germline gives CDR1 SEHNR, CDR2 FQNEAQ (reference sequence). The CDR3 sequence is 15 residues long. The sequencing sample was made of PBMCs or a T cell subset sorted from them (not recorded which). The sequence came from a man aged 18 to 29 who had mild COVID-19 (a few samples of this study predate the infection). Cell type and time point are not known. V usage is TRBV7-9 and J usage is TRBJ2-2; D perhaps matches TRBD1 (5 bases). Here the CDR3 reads CAKKSTALGDGELFF. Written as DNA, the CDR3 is TGTGCCAAGAAGTCGACGGCCTTAGGGGACGGGGAGCTGTTTTTT.